A selection of T cell receptor beta chains follows, all from one sample in a study of shared clonotypes between healthy human individuals. Data came from immunoSEQ multiplex PCR; TCRdb stores just in-frame clones and leaves some out. The data show about 800,000 clones, roughly 96% seen once. Sequencing was carried out using naive CD8+ T cells sorted from blood. The receptors derive from a man aged 30-40 years in good health. Both conserved end residues are part of each CDR3. Each record gives: D gene, V gene, J gene, clone size, CDR3 DNA, CDR3 protein. D genes are given only for firm matches. Not all rows give a size; the values are once, few, many and, for expanded clones, a class.

TRBD1,TRBV7-9,TRBJ2-3,once,TGTGCCAGCAGCGAACGGGACAGGGGTTGGCATACGCAGTATTTT,CASSERDRGWHTQYF
NA,TRBV7-9,TRBJ2-7,NA,TGTGCCAGCAGCTTAGGAGTCCAGGGGACCTACGAGCAGTACTTC,CASSLGVQGTYEQYF
NA,TRBV4-1,TRBJ2-2,NA,TGCGCCAGCAGCTTCGGACAGACGAACACCGGGGAGCTGTTTTTT,CASSFGQTNTGELFF
TRBD1,TRBV5-4,TRBJ2-4,NA,TGTGCCAGCAGCCCTGGACAGGGGGGGAACATTCAGTACTTC,CASSPGQGGNIQYF
NA,TRBV7-9,TRBJ2-1,NA,TGTGCCAGCAGTACTACGAGGACAGCACAATCAGGCCGGGCGATGTTCTTC,CASSTTRTAQSGRAMFF
NA,TRBV7-9,TRBJ2-2,NA,TGTGCCAGCAGCTTACATCCGCCGCGGGGGAACACCGGGGAGCTGTTTTTT,CASSLHPPRGNTGELFF
NA,TRBV9,TRBJ2-3,NA,TGTGCCAGCAGCGTAAAGCCGAGCACAGATACGCAGTATTTT,CASSVKPSTDTQYF
NA,TRBV10-3,TRBJ2-5,once,TGTGCCATCAGTGGGGAGGTACCCCAAGAGACCCAGTACTTC,CAISGEVPQETQYF
NA,TRBV4-1,TRBJ2-1,NA,TGCGCCAGCAGCCAAGATCAATCTAGCTATCCCTACAATGAGCAGTTCTTC,CASSQDQSSYPYNEQFF
NA,TRBV11-2,TRBJ2-7,few,TGTGCCAGCAGCCCCCCAACACCCTACGAGCAGTACTTC,CASSPPTPYEQYF
NA,TRBV9,TRBJ1-2,NA,TGTGCCAGCAGACGAGGGTTTGGCTACACCTTC,CASRRGFGYTF
TRBD2,TRBV2,TRBJ2-7,once,TGTGCCAGCTTAGGGACTAGCGCCTCCTACGAGCAGTACTTC,CASLGTSASYEQYF
TRBD2,TRBV10-3,TRBJ2-2,NA,TGTGCCATCAGTGAAGGACTAGTAAAGTACACCGGGGAGCTGTTTTTT,CAISEGLVKYTGELFF
NA,TRBV6-6,TRBJ1-5,NA,TGTGCCAGCAGTTACTCGTGGGACGGCAATCAGCCCCAGCATTTT,CASSYSWDGNQPQHF
TRBD1,TRBV6-1,TRBJ1-5,NA,TGTGCCAGCAGCTACACAGGGGAACGGGATCAGCCCCAGCATTTT,CASSYTGERDQPQHF
TRBD2,TRBV18,TRBJ2-2,NA,TGTGCCAGCTCACCACCGTTAGCGGGAGATGATACCGGGGAGCTGTTTTTT,CASSPPLAGDDTGELFF
NA,TRBV28,TRBJ1-1,NA,TGTGCCAGCAGTTTAAGGACAGTCATGAACACTGAAGCTTTCTTT,CASSLRTVMNTEAFF
NA,TRBV7-2,TRBJ2-1,NA,TGTGCCAGCAGCCCCGGACGGGGACCTTACAATGAGCAGTTCTTC,CASSPGRGPYNEQFF
TRBD1,TRBV4-1,TRBJ2-7,NA,TGCGCCAGCAGCCCAGACAGGGATGGCACCGACGAGCAGTACTTC,CASSPDRDGTDEQYF
TRBD2,TRBV27,TRBJ2-7,NA,TGTGCCAGCAGCCCCTTTATCCTTTCTAGCGGGAGTTCCCACGAGCAGTACTTC,CASSPFILSSGSSHEQYF
TRBD2,TRBV11-2,TRBJ2-7,NA,TGTGCCAGCAGCGCGGGACTAGGGTGGTACGAGCAGTACTTC,CASSAGLGWYEQYF
TRBD2,TRBV7-6,TRBJ2-3,NA,TGTGCCAGCAGCCCGACTAGCGGACCACTATGGGATACGCAGTATTTT,CASSPTSGPLWDTQYF
NA,TRBV6-1,TRBJ2-1,NA,TGTGCCAGCAGTGAATCCGCCCCAGGGACAGGGATCCAGCGGGAGATCAATGAGCAGTTCTTC,CASSESAPGTGIQREINEQFF
TRBD1,TRBV5-1,TRBJ2-5,NA,TGCGCCAGCAGCAGGACAGGGACCGAGACCCAGTACTTC,CASSRTGTETQYF
TRBD2,TRBV14,TRBJ2-5,NA,TGTGCCAGCAGCCTGGGGACTAGCGGGACGGAGACCCAGTACTTC,CASSLGTSGTETQYF
TRBD1,TRBV6-5,TRBJ2-7,NA,TGTGCCAGCAACCAGGGACAGAACTCCTACGAGCAGTACTTC,CASNQGQNSYEQYF
NA,TRBV29-1,TRBJ1-2,NA,TGCAGCGTTGAAGGAGTCCTCGGATGGGATTATTATGGCTACACCTTC,CSVEGVLGWDYYGYTF
TRBD2,TRBV6-4,TRBJ2-2,NA,TGTGCCAGCAGTGACCATAGCGGGAGGAGTAACACCGGGGAGCTGTTTTTT,CASSDHSGRSNTGELFF
NA,TRBV29-1,TRBJ1-1,NA,TGCAGCGTTGTTCCACCGCTGAACACTGAAGCTTTCTTT,CSVVPPLNTEAFF
TRBD1,TRBV27,TRBJ1-5,NA,TGTGCCAGCAGTTCACAGGGGGATGGTCAGCCCCAGCATTTT,CASSSQGDGQPQHF
TRBD2,TRBV7-9,TRBJ2-5,NA,TGTGCCAGCAGCCCCGGGACTAGCGGGATAGTTGGAGAGACCCAGTACTTC,CASSPGTSGIVGETQYF
NA,TRBV29-1,TRBJ2-2,few,TGCAGCGTGATTACAGTGAACACCGGGGAGCTGTTTTTT,CSVITVNTGELFF
NA,TRBV5-6,TRBJ1-3,NA,TGTGCCAGCAGCGAAACGGGTTTCTCTGGAAACACCATATATTTT,CASSETGFSGNTIYF
NA,TRBV28,TRBJ2-1,NA,TGTGCCAGCAGTTCTCCTTTCGATAGCTCCTACAATGAGCAGTTCTTC,CASSSPFDSSYNEQFF
NA,TRBV18,TRBJ2-7,NA,TGTGCCAGCTCACCTCCAGGTTCGCGGACCTACGAGCAGTACTTC,CASSPPGSRTYEQYF
NA,TRBV5-6,TRBJ2-7,NA,TGTGCCAGCAGCTTGGTCAGCCCACGAACCCTTTCGGGCGAGCAGTACTTC,CASSLVSPRTLSGEQYF
NA,TRBV19,TRBJ1-2,NA,TGTGCCACCGGAACGGGAGAAGGCTACACCTTC,CATGTGEGYTF
TRBD2,TRBV7-8,TRBJ2-7,NA,TGTGCCAGCAGCTTAGTAACTGCTAGCGGGTCTTACGAGCAGTACTTC,CASSLVTASGSYEQYF
TRBD2,TRBV7-9,TRBJ2-1,NA,TGTGCCAGCAGCTTAGTCACTAGCGGTATCGGCAATGAGCAGTTCTTC,CASSLVTSGIGNEQFF
TRBD2,TRBV7-9,TRBJ2-1,NA,TGTGCCAGCAGCTTAGTCGCGGGGGGACTAGCGGGAGAAAATGAGCAGTTCTTC,CASSLVAGGLAGENEQFF
NA,TRBV14,TRBJ2-5,NA,TGTGCCAGCAGCAATCGGGAGTACGGAGAGACCCAGTACTTC,CASSNREYGETQYF
TRBD1,TRBV5-4,TRBJ2-1,NA,TGTGCCAGCAGCCGGTCCGGGACAGGTTACAATGAGCAGTTCTTC,CASSRSGTGYNEQFF
TRBD1,TRBV10-3,TRBJ2-3,NA,TGTGCCATCAGTGCTACCGAGATGGACAGGCATACGCAGTATTTT,CAISATEMDRHTQYF
TRBD1,TRBV29-1,TRBJ2-7,NA,TGCAGCGTTAGTACAGGGGGCTACGAGCAGTACTTC,CSVSTGGYEQYF
NA,TRBV9,TRBJ2-2,NA,TGTGCCAGCAGCGCGTCAGGGTTAACCGGGGAGCTGTTTTTT,CASSASGLTGELFF
TRBD2,TRBV7-9,TRBJ2-7,NA,TGTGCCAGCAGCGTACGGACTAGCAGGACCTACGAGCAGTACTTC,CASSVRTSRTYEQYF
NA,TRBV2,TRBJ1-5,NA,TGTGCCGGAGCCCCTTCCGATAGCAATCAGCCCCAGCATTTT,CAGAPSDSNQPQHF
NA,TRBV9,TRBJ2-1,NA,TGTGCCAGCAGCGTGGGATCCGGGACTGAGCAGTTCTTC,CASSVGSGTEQFF
TRBD2,TRBV9,TRBJ2-1,NA,TGTGCCAGCAGCGCCAGCGGGACCCCCTACAATGAGCAGTTCTTC,CASSASGTPYNEQFF
NA,TRBV6-5,TRBJ1-1,NA,TGTGCCAGCACCACCGGTTTCTCCAACACTGAAGCTTTCTTT,CASTTGFSNTEAFF
TRBD1,TRBV27,TRBJ1-5,NA,TGTGCCAGCAGACAGGGGTCTCAGCCCCAGCATTTT,CASRQGSQPQHF
TRBD2,TRBV28,TRBJ2-7,NA,TGTGCCAGCAGTTTAACCACGGCGGGAGGATACGAGCAGTACTTC,CASSLTTAGGYEQYF
TRBD2,TRBV4-1,TRBJ2-7,once,TGCGCCAGCAGCCAAGAGGGACTAGCGGGGAACTACGAGCAGTACTTC,CASSQEGLAGNYEQYF
NA,TRBV2,TRBJ2-5,NA,TGTGCCAGCTCACCGGACGGCTACCAAGAGACCCAGTACTTC,CASSPDGYQETQYF